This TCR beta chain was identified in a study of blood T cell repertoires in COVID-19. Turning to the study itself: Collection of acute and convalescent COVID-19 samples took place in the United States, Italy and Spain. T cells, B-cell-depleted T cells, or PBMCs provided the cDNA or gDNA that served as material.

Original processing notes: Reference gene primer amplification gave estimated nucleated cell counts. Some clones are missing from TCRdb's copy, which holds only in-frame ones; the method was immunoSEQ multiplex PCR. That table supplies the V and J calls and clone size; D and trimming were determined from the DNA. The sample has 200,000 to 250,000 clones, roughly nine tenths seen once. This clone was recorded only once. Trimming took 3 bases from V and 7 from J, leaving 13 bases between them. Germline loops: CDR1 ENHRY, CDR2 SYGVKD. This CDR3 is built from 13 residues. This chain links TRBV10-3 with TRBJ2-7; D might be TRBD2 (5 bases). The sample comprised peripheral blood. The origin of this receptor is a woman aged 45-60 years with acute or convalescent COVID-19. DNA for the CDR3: TGTGCCATCAGTGACCCGGGATCACGAGAGCAGTACTTC. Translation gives CAISDPGSREQYF.